This T cell receptor beta chain was identified in a study of blood T cell repertoires in COVID-19. Across the whole study: There were acute and convalescent COVID-19 samples, and they came from the United States, Italy and Spain. The analysed material was cDNA or gDNA that came from T cells, B-cell-depleted T cells, or PBMCs.

This clone was recorded once. Per the original data handling: Reference gene primers were amplified, and this amplification served to estimate nucleated cell counts. Here immunoSEQ multiplex PCR was the method, and the copy in TCRdb shows in-frame clones only, minus some. V and J calls and clone size come straight from that table; D and trimming were deduced from the DNA. The sample yields 85,000 to 90,000 clones, 86% seen once. The CDR3 loop spans 14 amino acids. In germline, CDR1 is LNHDA, CDR2 SQIVND (reference sequence). With 3 bases removed from V and 3 bases from J, the gap between germline ends came to 9 bases.

This rearrangement joins TRBV19 to TRBJ2-1; D is perhaps TRBD1 (6 bases). Sequencing was performed on peripheral blood. The TCR originated in a human donor in a cohort sampled during active COVID-19. The CDR3 DNA is TGTGCCAGTAGTATCCAGGGGAGCTACAATGAGCAGTTCTTC. It translates to CASSIQGSYNEQFF.